The 21 T cell receptor beta chains reported below all come from one sample, sequenced in a study of blood T cells in healthy people across ages. Then a second PCR, running roughly 7 to 12 cycles, was carried out with a sample-barcoded 5' primer and a J-beta primer mix. TCRdb itself ran the 5' RACE reads through MiXCR, one entry per CDR3 protein. The data contain roughly 700,000 distinct CDR3 sequences, around 49% of them singletons. Material for sequencing was blood. Receptor source: a woman aged 55-70 years in good health.

The rearrangement joins TRBV29-1 to TRBJ1-1; no reliable D call. Trimming shortened V by 4 bases and J by 7 bases, and 1 base separated the two germline ends. CDR1 SQVTM and CDR2 ANQGSEA come from the germline V gene. The CDR3 runs to 8 residues. CDR3 coding DNA: TGCAGCGTTGGTGAAGCTTTCTTT. Encoded protein: CSVGEAFF.

V gene TRBV27 combines with J gene TRBJ2-4; D call uncertain. Trimming took 4 bases from V and 1 from J, leaving 11 bases between them. Germline V gene sequence: CDR1 MNHEY, CDR2 SMNVEV (reference sequence). The CDR3 loop spans 15 amino acids. The CDR3 DNA is TGTGCCAGCAGTTCCATCCCGAGGGCCAAAAACATTCAGTACTTC. Its protein product is CASSSIPRAKNIQYF.

The chain has TRBV28 and TRBJ1-2; 7 bases are shared with TRBD1. The V gene's germline CDR1 is MDHEN and CDR2 SYDVKM. The CDR3 consists of 17 residues. The ends lost 8 bases at V and 0 bases at J; junction bases unmatched: 15. The CDR3 reads CASLSKQGSRSNYGYTF. CDR3 DNA: TGTGCCAGCCTATCCAAACAGGGGTCACGGTCTAACTATGGCTACACCTTC.

This clonotype was seen more than once but under ten times. This sequence joins TRBV20-1 and TRBJ2-3; TRBD2 is a possible D gene (6 bases). V lost 5 bases to trimming and J lost 7 bases, with 16 bases between them. Germline-derived CDR1 and CDR2 are DFQATT and SNEGSKA (reference sequence). CDR3 size: 13 residues. CDR3 DNA: TGCAGTGCTGAGACTAGTGACCCACATACGCAGTATTTT. Translation gives CSAETSDPHTQYF.

This clonotype was counted a few times. This chain uses TRBV20-1 with TRBJ2-1; D is uncertain. Germline CDR1 and CDR2: DFQATT and SNEGSKA (reference sequence). This CDR3 has 13 residues. Trimming took 3 bases from V and 8 from J, leaving 14 bases between them. CDR3 in DNA: TGCAGTGCTAGGATACCCCCCTGGGATGAGCAGTTCTTC. This codes for CSARIPPWDEQFF.

The chain carries TRBV6-5 and TRBJ1-1, with D possibly being TRBD1 (5 bases). V was pared by 4 bases and J by 6 bases, with 15 bases between. This CDR3 has 14 amino acids. Germline loops: CDR1 MNHEY, CDR2 SVGAGI. The chain's CDR3 is CASSLSGGDSEAFF. The CDR3 DNA reads as TGTGCCAGCAGTTTATCGGGGGGGGACTCTGAAGCTTTCTTT.

A few counts support this clonotype. The V call is TRBV10-3, the J call TRBJ2-7; TRBD1 agrees at 7 bases. This CDR3 spans 16 amino acids. Germline CDR1 is ENHRY and CDR2 is SYGVKD. Unmatched junction bases numbered 11, after V lost 3 bases and J lost 3 bases. The CDR3 loop is CAISDLGQVGVYEQYF. CDR3 DNA sequence: TGTGCCATCAGTGATCTCGGACAGGTAGGGGTCTACGAGCAGTACTTC.

The table lists this clonotype with a few counts. The V and J genes are TRBV5-1 and TRBJ2-5, with a weak D call TRBD1 (6 bases). V gave up 7 bases and J gave up 3 bases, with 16 bases separating them. Germline V CDR1 and CDR2: SGHRS, YFSETQ. The length of the CDR3 is 14 residues. The CDR3 spells CASQKTGVKETQYF. The CDR3 region has the DNA TGCGCCAGCCAGAAGACAGGAGTAAAAGAGACCCAGTACTTC.

The rearrangement uses TRBV7-2 and TRBJ2-1; D call uncertain. Matching the DNA end better, TRBJ2-7 makes the J call doubtful. The germline CDR1 and CDR2 sequences are SGHTA and FQGNSA. This CDR3 is built from 15 residues. CDR3 amino acids: CASSILDNSYNEQYF. In DNA, the CDR3 is TGTGCCAGCAGCATCCTCGACAACTCCTACAATGAGCAGTACTTC.

This clonotype turned up a few times. The chain couples TRBV28 to TRBJ2-2; D gene ambiguous. The germline gives CDR1 MDHEN, CDR2 SYDVKM. The CDR3 spans 12 residues. The germline V and J ends were trimmed by 2 bases and 6 bases, with 4 bases remaining between them. The CDR3 nucleotides are TGTGCCAGCAGTTTAAGGTCCGGGGAGCTGTTTTTT. Translated, it gives CASSLRSGELFF.

V and J are TRBV5-1 and TRBJ2-3; D remains unclear. V gave up 4 bases and J gave up 1 base, with 10 bases separating them. The CDR3 sequence is 14 residues long. Germline values: CDR1 SGHRS, CDR2 YFSETQ. CDR3 in amino acids: CASSPTRGTDTQYF. Here the CDR3 DNA reads TGCGCCAGCAGCCCAACTCGGGGCACAGATACGCAGTATTTT.

This clonotype came up a few times. V is TRBV7-2 and J is TRBJ1-2, with D uncertain. Per the germline V gene, CDR1 is SGHTA and CDR2 is FQGNSA. The CDR3 has 13 residues. Between the trimmed V and J ends, which lost 4 bases and 4 bases, there was a span of 10 bases. CDR3 sequence reads: CASSSYGLYGYTF. Here the CDR3 DNA reads TGTGCCAGCAGCTCGTACGGACTCTATGGCTACACCTTC. Variable domain in full (rest from reference TRBV7-2 and TRBJ1-2): GAGVSQSPSNKVTEKGKDVELRCDPISGHTALYWYRQSLGQGLEFLIYFQGNSAPDKSGLPSDRFSAERTGGSVSTLTIQRTQQEDSAVYLCASSSYGLYGYTFGSGTRLTVV.

CDR3 amino acids: CATSTRQGYYEQYF. CDR3 nucleotide sequence: TGTGCCACCAGCACCAGACAGGGCTACTACGAGCAGTACTTC. The chain is built from TRBV15 and TRBJ2-7; TRBD1 matches 7 bases. The ends lost 4 bases at V and 3 bases at J; junction bases unmatched: 6. CDR1 and CDR2 from the germline V gene are LNHNV and YYDKDF (reference sequence). This CDR3 has 14 amino acids.

This chain links TRBV24-1 with TRBJ1-2; D is ambiguous. There are 12 residues in the CDR3. CDR1 and CDR2 from the germline V gene are KGHDR and SFDVKD. V was cut by 2 bases and J by 8 bases, with 8 bases left in between. The CDR3 sequence is CATSDYTKGYTF. CDR3 in DNA: TGTGCCACCAGTGATTACACGAAAGGCTACACCTTC.

The genes are TRBV27 and TRBJ1-5, with D perhaps matching TRBD1 (5 bases). In germline, CDR1 is MNHEY, CDR2 SMNVEV (reference sequence). With 4 bases removed from V and 7 bases from J, the gap between germline ends came to 8 bases. The CDR3 sequence is 12 residues long. The CDR3 is CASSWGVQPQHF. The DNA of the CDR3 is TGTGCCAGCAGTTGGGGGGTCCAGCCCCAGCATTTT.

This clonotype occurred many times. The chain employs TRBV7-8 and TRBJ2-7; D ambiguous. The CDR3 loop spans 14 amino acids. Germline loops: CDR1 SGHVS, CDR2 FQNEAQ. V was shortened by 0 bases and J by 4 bases, with 10 bases between the two germline ends. In DNA form, the CDR3 reads TGTGCCAGCAGCTTAGCTGGTCCATCATACGAGCAGTACTTC. Translating it yields CASSLAGPSYEQYF.

The sample holds a few counts of this clonotype. This chain uses TRBV4-2 with TRBJ2-3, with 11 nucleotides matching TRBD2. With V trimmed by 0 bases and J by 5 bases, 4 bases remained unmatched. This CDR3 spans 16 amino acids. Germline CDR1 LGHNA, CDR2 YNFKEQ. CDR3: CASSQDPTSGIDTQYF. For the CDR3, the DNA is TGTGCCAGCAGCCAAGATCCGACTAGCGGGATAGATACGCAGTATTTT.

The chain is built from TRBV15 and TRBJ2-1; no reliable D call. Between the trimmed V and J ends, which lost 3 bases and 3 bases, there was a span of 15 bases. The germline gives CDR1 LNHNV, CDR2 YYDKDF (reference sequence). This CDR3 is built from 16 residues. CDR3: CATSSATSGRYNEQFF. The DNA for the CDR3 is TGTGCCACCAGCAGCGCAACAAGTGGTCGCTACAATGAGCAGTTCTTC.

V gene TRBV10-3 combines with J gene TRBJ1-6; 7 bases match TRBD1. The germline CDR1 and CDR2 sequences are ENHRY and SYGVKD. Losses at the gene ends were 2 bases for V and 6 bases for J; bases not matched to a gene: 4. The CDR3 length is 15 residues. The CDR3 loop is CAISEEQGINSPLHF. DNA of the CDR3: TGTGCCATCAGTGAGGAACAGGGGATTAATTCACCCCTCCACTTT.

V and J are TRBV7-8 and TRBJ2-7, with D perhaps assigned TRBD1 or TRBD2 (5 bases each). Germline V gene sequence: CDR1 SGHVS, CDR2 FQNEAQ. The CDR3 spans 16 residues. V was trimmed by 2 bases and J by 0 bases, leaving 14 bases between them. The DNA for the CDR3 is TGTGCCAGCAGCTTACCCCGGGACCCCAGCTCCTACGAGCAGTACTTC. Protein sequence: CASSLPRDPSSYEQYF.

V and J are TRBV20-1 and TRBJ1-2; the D is unclear. CDR3 size: 12 residues. CDR1 is DFQATT, CDR2 SNEGSKA, per germline (reference sequence). The CDR3 spells CRAAKEDYGYTF. The CDR3 bases are TGCAGGGCGGCGAAGGAGGACTATGGCTACACCTTC.